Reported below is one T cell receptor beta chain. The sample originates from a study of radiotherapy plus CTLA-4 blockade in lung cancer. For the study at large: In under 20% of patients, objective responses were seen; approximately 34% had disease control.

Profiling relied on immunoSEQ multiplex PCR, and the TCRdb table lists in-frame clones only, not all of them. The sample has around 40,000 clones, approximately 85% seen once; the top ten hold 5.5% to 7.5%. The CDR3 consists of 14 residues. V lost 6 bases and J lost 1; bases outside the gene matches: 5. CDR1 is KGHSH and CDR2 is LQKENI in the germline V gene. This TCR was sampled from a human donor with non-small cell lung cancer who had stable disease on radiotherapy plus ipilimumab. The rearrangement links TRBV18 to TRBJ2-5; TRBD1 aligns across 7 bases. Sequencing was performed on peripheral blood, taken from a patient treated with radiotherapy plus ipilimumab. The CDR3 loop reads CASSAGTVQETQYF. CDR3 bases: TGTGCCAGCTCGGCTGGGACAGTCCAAGAGACCCAGTACTTC.